The 22 T cell receptor beta chains presented below share a single source sample, sequenced in a study of blood T cell repertoires in COVID-19. The data were produced by immunoSEQ multiplex PCR, yet TCRdb's version contains in-frame clones alone and is incomplete. This sample has about 200,000 clones; 70% to 85% occur once, and the top ten carry about 6.9%. Sequenced: peripheral blood. The receptors stem from a human donor with acute or convalescent COVID-19. The donor label of this sample is uncertain.

J is TRBJ1-4 and V is TRBV2; 11 bases match TRBD1. CDR1 is SNHLY and CDR2 is FYNNEI in the germline V gene. V lost 8 bases, J lost 8 bases, and 7 bases stayed unmatched. The CDR3 is 14 amino acids. The CDR3 here is CASLGQGAWEKLFF. The CDR3 DNA sequence: TGTGCCAGCCTCGGACAGGGGGCTTGGGAAAAACTGTTTTTT.

This chain uses TRBV19 with TRBJ2-3, with 7 bases lining up with TRBD2. Germline CDR1 and CDR2: LNHDA and SQIVND (reference sequence). The V gene end was trimmed by 6 bases and the J gene end by 1 base; junction bases not matched to a gene: 7. The CDR3 totals 15 residues. The CDR3 nucleotides are TGTGCCAGTAGCCGAGGACTAGGGGGCACAGATACGCAGTATTTT. It is translated as CASSRGLGGTDTQYF.

The chain links TRBV19 to TRBJ1-3; D is undetermined. This CDR3 has 15 amino acids. The germline V gene encodes CDR1 LNHDA and CDR2 SQIVND (reference sequence). V lost 4 bases to trimming and J lost 0 bases, with 10 bases between them. CDR3 DNA sequence: TGTGCCAGTAGTACCTCTTCCGTCTCTGGAAACACCATATATTTT. It yields the protein CASSTSSVSGNTIYF.

The chain couples TRBV18 to TRBJ1-1; 9 nucleotides agree with TRBD1. V lost 4 bases to trimming and J lost 3 bases; unmatched junction nucleotides: 15. Looked up from germline, CDR1 is KGHSH and CDR2 is LQKENI. The CDR3 covers 18 residues. The CDR3 region is CASSLLIATGGGDTEAFF. DNA for the CDR3: TGTGCCAGCTCACTACTTATTGCGACAGGGGGTGGAGACACTGAAGCTTTCTTT.

Comments on this clone: Other DNA variants within this sample encode the same CDR3. The rearrangement links TRBV29-1 to TRBJ2-7; the D gene is possibly TRBD2 (5 bases). The germline gives CDR1 SQVTM, CDR2 ANQGSEA. V was shortened by 6 bases and J by 4 bases, with 13 bases between the two germline ends. CDR3 length: 12 amino acids. CDR3 in amino acids: CSVARGSYEQYF. The CDR3 DNA is TGCAGCGTCGCCCGAGGGTCGTACGAGCAGTACTTC.

The J gene is TRBJ2-3, the V gene TRBV7-8, with 12 bases matching TRBD2. CDR3 length: 17 residues. V lost 4 bases, J lost 2 bases, and 7 bases stayed unmatched. CDR1 and CDR2 (germline): SGHVS, FQNEAQ. CDR3 sequence: CASSWSTSGSITDTQYF. The CDR3 DNA follows: TGTGCCAGCAGCTGGTCGACTAGCGGGAGTATCACAGATACGCAGTATTTT. The variable domain in full, completed from reference TRBV7-8 and TRBJ2-3, reads GAGVSQSPRYKVAKRGQDVALRCDPISGHVSLFWYQQALGQGPEFLTYFQNEAQLDKSGLPSDRFFAERPEGSVSTLKIQRTQQEDSAVYLCASSWSTSGSITDTQYFGPGTRLTVL.

The rearrangement joins TRBV7-2 to TRBJ1-5, with TRBD1 matching over 9 bases. The trim removed 2 bases at V and 6 bases at J, leaving 14 bases unmatched. Germline V gives CDR1 SGHTA, CDR2 FQGNSA. The CDR3 covers 18 residues. The CDR3 sequence: CASSLNRGTGLKSQPQHF. CDR3 coding DNA: TGTGCCAGCAGCTTAAACAGGGGGACAGGGTTAAAGTCTCAGCCCCAGCATTTT.

This clone was observed once. This sequence joins TRBV5-1 and TRBJ2-5, with TRBD1 identical over 7 bases. The trim removed 4 bases at V and 6 bases at J, leaving 6 bases unmatched. This CDR3 spans 13 amino acids. Germline V gene sequence: CDR1 SGHRS, CDR2 YFSETQ. The DNA of the CDR3 is TGCGCCAGCAGCGCCGACAGGGCGCAGACCCAGTACTTC. It specifies CASSADRAQTQYF.

The chain has TRBV4-3 and TRBJ2-3; 7 bases are shared with TRBD1. The CDR3 has 16 residues. Germline CDR1 and CDR2: LGHNA and YSLEER. With 0 bases clipped from V and 5 bases from J, the junction kept 8 bases outside the gene matches. CDR3 loop: CASSQDRGQVVDTQYF. CDR3 coding DNA: TGCGCCAGCAGCCAAGATCGCGGACAGGTAGTAGATACGCAGTATTTT.

The J gene is TRBJ1-1, the V gene TRBV9; 8 positions match TRBD1. The V segment lost 0 bases and the J segment 3 bases; nucleotides outside the gene matches: 16. Per the germline V gene, CDR1 is SGDLS and CDR2 is YYNGEE. The CDR3 loop spans 19 amino acids. CDR3 amino acids: CASSVGLAGGSLSDTEAFF. The CDR3 DNA reads TGTGCCAGCAGCGTAGGATTGGCAGGGGGCTCTTTATCGGACACTGAAGCTTTCTTT.

This chain links TRBV19 with TRBJ1-2; possibly TRBD1 for D (5 bases). Germline V lookup: CDR1 LNHDA, CDR2 SQIVND (reference sequence). With 4 bases removed from V and 4 bases from J, the gap between germline ends came to 10 bases. The CDR3 spans 13 residues. CDR3 DNA: TGTGCCAGTAGTACGCGGGACCTCTATGGCTACACCTTC. It encodes CASSTRDLYGYTF.

The V and J genes are TRBV7-9 and TRBJ2-7, with unresolved D. The CDR3 has 13 amino acids. Germline CDR1 reads SEHNR; CDR2 reads FQNEAQ (reference sequence). Trimming removed 5 bases from V and 4 bases from J, with 12 bases in between. The CDR3 region has the DNA TGTGCCAGCAGCCCCCCGGGTCTTTACGAGCAGTACTTC. It is translated as CASSPPGLYEQYF. Full variable domain (outside the CDR3, taken from reference TRBV7-9 and TRBJ2-7): DTGVSQNPRHKITKRGQNVTFRCDPISEHNRLYWYRQTLGQGPEFLTYFQNEAQLEKSRLLSDRFSAERPKGSFSTLEIQRTEQGDSAMYLCASSPPGLYEQYFGPGTRLTVT.

The J gene is TRBJ1-1, the V gene TRBV7-9, with 9 bases that match TRBD1. The CDR3 loop spans 15 amino acids. The junction had 6 bases not matched to a gene; V was cut back by 3 bases and J by 4 bases. Germline V lookup: CDR1 SEHNR, CDR2 FQNEAQ (reference sequence). CDR3 sequence (DNA): TGTGCCAGCAGCTTGACCGGGACAGGGATCACTGAAGCTTTCTTT. Translation gives CASSLTGTGITEAFF.

The J gene is TRBJ1-5, the V gene TRBV10-3, with D tentatively TRBD1 (5 bases). The length of the CDR3 is 15 residues. Trimming took off 0 bases at V and 6 bases at J, with 12 bases between the two ends. In germline, CDR1 is ENHRY, CDR2 SYGVKD. The chain's CDR3 is CAISESAGISQPQHF. The CDR3 DNA reads as TGTGCCATCAGTGAGTCAGCAGGGATCAGTCAGCCCCAGCATTTT.

This chain connects TRBV18 to TRBJ2-2; 8 bases are shared with TRBD2. The V gene end was trimmed by 4 bases and the J gene end by 5 bases; junction bases not matched to a gene: 9. This CDR3 comprises 16 residues. Germline V gene sequence: CDR1 KGHSH, CDR2 LQKENI. In DNA form, the CDR3 reads TGTGCCAGCTCACGATTAGCGGGAAGGCGAACCGGGGAGCTGTTTTTT. This translates into CASSRLAGRRTGELFF.

The chain couples TRBV18 to TRBJ1-6, with a possible D match to TRBD1 (6 bases). CDR3 length equals 14 residues. V was cut by 2 bases and J by 7 bases, with 9 bases left in between. CDR1 is KGHSH, CDR2 LQKENI, per germline. The CDR3 DNA is TGTGCCAGCTCACCAGGGGGCCCAAATTCACCCCTCCACTTT. It yields the protein CASSPGGPNSPLHF.

The chain carries TRBV5-1 and TRBJ1-4; a weak D match, TRBD1 (5 bases). Trimming stripped 0 bases from V and 8 bases from J, with 14 bases between. This CDR3 is built from 15 residues. In germline, CDR1 is SGHRS, CDR2 YFSETQ. CDR3 residues: CASSLGGAQREKLFF. The CDR3 DNA follows: TGCGCCAGCAGCTTGGGCGGGGCTCAAAGGGAAAAACTGTTTTTT.

As for this clone: At the DNA level, this CDR3 is encoded by other sequences in the same sample as well. The chain joins TRBV7-9 to TRBJ1-1; 9 bases map to TRBD1. The germline gives CDR1 SEHNR, CDR2 FQNEAQ (reference sequence). Germline trimming cut 6 bases from V and 0 bases from J; bases unmatched to any gene: 5. CDR3 length equals 15 residues. CDR3 in DNA: TGTGCCAGCAGTCCAGGGACAGGGTTGAACACTGAAGCTTTCTTT. It specifies CASSPGTGLNTEAFF.

The V gene is TRBV7-9, the J gene TRBJ2-1, with 14 bases identical to TRBD2. The CDR3 consists of 18 residues. Unmatched junction bases numbered 5, after V lost 4 bases and J lost 0 bases. Germline assignment: CDR1 SEHNR and CDR2 FQNEAQ (reference sequence). The CDR3 DNA reads as TGTGCCAGCAGCTCGACTAGCGGGAGGGGGAGCTCCTACAATGAGCAGTTCTTC. Translated, it gives CASSSTSGRGSSYNEQFF. The full variable domain, in which reference TRBV7-9 and TRBJ2-1 provide the parts outside the CDR3, is DTGVSQNPRHKITKRGQNVTFRCDPISEHNRLYWYRQTLGQGPEFLTYFQNEAQLEKSRLLSDRFSAERPKGSFSTLEIQRTEQGDSAMYLCASSSTSGRGSSYNEQFFGPGTRLTVL.

The chain joins TRBV7-8 to TRBJ1-1, with TRBD1 as a possible D gene (5 bases). This CDR3 spans 14 amino acids. V gave up 4 bases and J gave up 1 base, with 10 bases separating them. In germline, CDR1 is SGHVS, CDR2 FQNEAQ. The CDR3 coding sequence is TGTGCCAGCAGCTGGGGGGAATCGAACACTGAAGCTTTCTTT. As protein: CASSWGESNTEAFF.

The V gene is TRBV18, the J gene TRBJ2-6; weak D call: TRBD1 (6 bases). The CDR3 has 16 residues. Trimming cost V 3 bases and J 0 bases, with 9 bases left between them. Germline values: CDR1 KGHSH, CDR2 LQKENI. The CDR3 reads CASSPGQSSGANVLTF. The CDR3 DNA is TGTGCCAGCTCACCCGGACAGTCCTCTGGGGCCAACGTCCTGACTTTC.

The rearrangement links TRBV19 to TRBJ2-1; D not resolved. The V gene's germline CDR1 is LNHDA and CDR2 SQIVND (reference sequence). The length of the CDR3 is 11 residues. V lost 3 bases and J 5 bases, leaving 2 bases between the germline ends. The CDR3 region has the DNA TGTGCCAGTAGTATTAACAATGAGCAGTTCTTC. This gives the protein CASSINNEQFF.